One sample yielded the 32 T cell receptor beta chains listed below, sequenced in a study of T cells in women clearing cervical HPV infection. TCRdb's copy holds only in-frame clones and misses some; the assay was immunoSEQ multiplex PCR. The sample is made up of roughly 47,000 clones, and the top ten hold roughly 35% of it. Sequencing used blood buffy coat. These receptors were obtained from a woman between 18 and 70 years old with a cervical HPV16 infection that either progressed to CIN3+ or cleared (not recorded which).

The DNA read from the CDR3 is TGTGCCAGCAGCTTAGCGACAGGGGTTGGAGAGACC. Protein product: CASSLATGVGET. The entire CDR3 reads CASSLATGVGETQYF. The chain links TRBV7-2 to TRBJ2-5; 8 bases match TRBD1. The CDR3 extends 3 residues past the end of the read, so its final part is completed from the germline J gene. J was trimmed by 4 bases and V by 0 bases; bases with no gene match: 4. This CDR3 has 15 residues. From germline, CDR1 is SGHTA and CDR2 FQGNSA.

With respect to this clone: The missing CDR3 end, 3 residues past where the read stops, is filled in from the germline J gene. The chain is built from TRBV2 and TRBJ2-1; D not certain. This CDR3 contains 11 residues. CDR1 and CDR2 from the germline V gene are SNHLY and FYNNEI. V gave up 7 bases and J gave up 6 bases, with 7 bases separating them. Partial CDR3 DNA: TGTGCCAGCAACAATGCCAATGAG. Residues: CASNNANE. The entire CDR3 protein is CASNNANEQFF.

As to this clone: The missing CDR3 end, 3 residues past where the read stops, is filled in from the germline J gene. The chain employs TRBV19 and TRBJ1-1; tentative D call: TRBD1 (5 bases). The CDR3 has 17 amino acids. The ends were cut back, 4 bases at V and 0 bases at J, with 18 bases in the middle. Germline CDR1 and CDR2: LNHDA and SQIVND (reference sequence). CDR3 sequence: CASSTTAQRGMNTEAFF. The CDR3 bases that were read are TGTGCCAGTAGTACCACGGCCCAGAGGGGCATGAACACTGAA. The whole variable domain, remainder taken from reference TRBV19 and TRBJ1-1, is DGGITQSPKYLFRKEGQNVTLSCEQNLNHDAMYWYRQDPGQGLRLIYYSQIVNDFQKGDIAEGYSVSREKKESFPLTVTSAQKNPTAFYLCASSTTAQRGMNTEAFFGQGTRLTVV.

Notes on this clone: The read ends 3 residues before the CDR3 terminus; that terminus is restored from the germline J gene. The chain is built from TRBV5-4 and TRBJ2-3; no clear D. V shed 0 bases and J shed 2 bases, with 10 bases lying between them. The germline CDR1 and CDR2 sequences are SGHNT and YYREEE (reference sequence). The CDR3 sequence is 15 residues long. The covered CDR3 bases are TGTGCCAGCAGCTTGGGGCGCGGATCCACAGATACG. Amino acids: CASSLGRGSTDT. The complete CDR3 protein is CASSLGRGSTDTQYF.

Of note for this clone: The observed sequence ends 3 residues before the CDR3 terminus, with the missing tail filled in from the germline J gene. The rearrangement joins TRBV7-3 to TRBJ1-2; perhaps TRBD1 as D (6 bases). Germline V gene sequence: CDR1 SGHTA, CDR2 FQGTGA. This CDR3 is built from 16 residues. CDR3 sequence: CASSFGTSGGYNDYTF. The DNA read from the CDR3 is TGTGCCAGCAGCTTTGGGACTAGCGGGGGCTACAATGAC.

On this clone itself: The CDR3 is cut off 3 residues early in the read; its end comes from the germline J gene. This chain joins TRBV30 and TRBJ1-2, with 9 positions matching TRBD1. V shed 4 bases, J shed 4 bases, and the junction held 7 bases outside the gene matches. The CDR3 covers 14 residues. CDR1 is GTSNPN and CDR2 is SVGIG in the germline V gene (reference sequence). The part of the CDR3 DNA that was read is TGTGCCTGGACGGACAGGGGACAAATCTATGGC. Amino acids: CAWTDRGQIYG. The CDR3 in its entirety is CAWTDRGQIYGYTF.

The covered CDR3 bases are TGTGCCAGCAGTGAAGCGGCGGGCTATAATTCACCG. Translated, it gives CASSEAAGYNSP. The entire CDR3 is CASSEAAGYNSPLFF. This rearrangement joins TRBV2 to TRBJ2-2; a weak D match, TRBD2 (5 bases). Read coverage stops 3 residues before the CDR3 terminus; the germline J gene supplies the remainder. From germline, CDR1 is SNHLY and CDR2 FYNNEI. The CDR3 runs to 15 residues.

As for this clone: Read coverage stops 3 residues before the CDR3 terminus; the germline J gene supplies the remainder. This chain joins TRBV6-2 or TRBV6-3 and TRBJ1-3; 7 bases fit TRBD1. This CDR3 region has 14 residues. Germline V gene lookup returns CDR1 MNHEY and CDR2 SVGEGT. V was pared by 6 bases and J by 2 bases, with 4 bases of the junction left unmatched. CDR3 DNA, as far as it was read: TGTGCCAGCAGACCCGGGACAGCTGGAAACACC. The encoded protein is CASRPGTAGNT. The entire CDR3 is CASRPGTAGNTIYF.

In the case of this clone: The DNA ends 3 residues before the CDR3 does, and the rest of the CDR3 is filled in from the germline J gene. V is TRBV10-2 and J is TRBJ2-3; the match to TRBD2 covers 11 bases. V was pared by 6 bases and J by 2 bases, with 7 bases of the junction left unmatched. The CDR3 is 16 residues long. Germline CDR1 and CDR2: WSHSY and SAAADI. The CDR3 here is CASRKGTSGATDTQYF. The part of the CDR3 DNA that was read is TGCGCCAGCAGGAAAGGGACTAGCGGTGCCACAGATACG.

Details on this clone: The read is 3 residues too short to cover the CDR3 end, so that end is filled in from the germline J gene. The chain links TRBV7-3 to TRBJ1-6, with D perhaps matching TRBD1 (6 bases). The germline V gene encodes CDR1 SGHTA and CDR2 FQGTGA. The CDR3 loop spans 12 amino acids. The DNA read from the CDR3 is TGTGCCAGCAGCTTACCAGGGGAGACC. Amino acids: CASSLPGET. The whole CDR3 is CASSLPGETLHF.

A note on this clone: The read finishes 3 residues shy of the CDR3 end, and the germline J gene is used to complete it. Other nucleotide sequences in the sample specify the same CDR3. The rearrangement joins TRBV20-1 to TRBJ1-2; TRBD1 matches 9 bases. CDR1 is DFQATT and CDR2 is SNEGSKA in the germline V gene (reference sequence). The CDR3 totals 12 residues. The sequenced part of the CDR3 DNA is TGCAGTGCGACCGGGACAGGGTTAGGC. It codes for CSATGTGLG. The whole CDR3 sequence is CSATGTGLGYTF.

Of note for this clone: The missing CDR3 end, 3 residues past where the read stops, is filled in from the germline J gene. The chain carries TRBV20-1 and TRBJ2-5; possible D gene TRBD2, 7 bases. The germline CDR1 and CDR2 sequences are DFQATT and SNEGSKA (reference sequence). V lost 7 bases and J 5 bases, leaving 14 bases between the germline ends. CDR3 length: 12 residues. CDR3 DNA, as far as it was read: TGCAGTGTTTCGGGGGGCGGGGAGACC. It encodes CSVSGGGET. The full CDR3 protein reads CSVSGGGETQYF.

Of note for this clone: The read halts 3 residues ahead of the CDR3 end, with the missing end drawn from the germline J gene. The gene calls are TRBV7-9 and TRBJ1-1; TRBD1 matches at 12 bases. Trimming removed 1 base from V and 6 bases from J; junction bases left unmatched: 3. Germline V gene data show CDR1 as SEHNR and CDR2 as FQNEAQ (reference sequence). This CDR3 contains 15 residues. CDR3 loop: CASSLGGQGAPEAFF. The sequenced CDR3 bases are TGTGCCAGCAGCTTAGGGGGACAGGGGGCCCCTGAA.

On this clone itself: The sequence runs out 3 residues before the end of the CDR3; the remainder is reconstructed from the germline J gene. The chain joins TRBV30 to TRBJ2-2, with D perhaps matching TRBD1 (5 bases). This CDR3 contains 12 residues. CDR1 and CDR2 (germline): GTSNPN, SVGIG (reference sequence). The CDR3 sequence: CAWNRQLEKLFF. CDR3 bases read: TGTGCCTGGAATCGACAGCTAGAAAAG.

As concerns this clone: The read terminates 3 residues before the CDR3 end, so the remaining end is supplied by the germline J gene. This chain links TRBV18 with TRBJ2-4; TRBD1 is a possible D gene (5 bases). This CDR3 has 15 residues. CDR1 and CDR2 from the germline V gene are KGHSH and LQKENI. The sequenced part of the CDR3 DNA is TGTGCCAGCTCACCACTTATCCAGGGTCGATATGGT. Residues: CASSPLIQGRYG. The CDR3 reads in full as CASSPLIQGRYGQYF.

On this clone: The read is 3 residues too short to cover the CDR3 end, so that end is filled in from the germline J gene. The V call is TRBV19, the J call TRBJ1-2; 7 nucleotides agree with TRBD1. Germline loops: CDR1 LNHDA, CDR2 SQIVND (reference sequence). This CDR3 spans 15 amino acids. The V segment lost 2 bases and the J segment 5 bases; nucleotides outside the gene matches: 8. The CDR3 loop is CASSILPGGSYGYTF. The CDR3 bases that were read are TGTGCCAGTAGTATACTCCCAGGGGGATCGTATGGC.

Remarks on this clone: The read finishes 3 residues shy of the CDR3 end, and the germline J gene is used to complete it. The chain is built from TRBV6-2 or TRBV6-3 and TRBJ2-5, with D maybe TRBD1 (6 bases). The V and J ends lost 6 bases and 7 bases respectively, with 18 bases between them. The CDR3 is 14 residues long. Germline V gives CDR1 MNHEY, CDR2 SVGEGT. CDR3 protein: CASSQDSRVGTQYF. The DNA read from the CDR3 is TGTGCCAGCAGCCAGGACAGCCGAGTAGGGACC.

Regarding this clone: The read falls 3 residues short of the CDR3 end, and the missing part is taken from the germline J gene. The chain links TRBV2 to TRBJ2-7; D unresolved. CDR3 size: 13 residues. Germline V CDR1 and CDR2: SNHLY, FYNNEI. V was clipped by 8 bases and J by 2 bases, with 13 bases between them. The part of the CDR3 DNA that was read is TGTGCCAGCCGGAAGGCGACTCCCTACGAG. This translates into CASRKATPYE. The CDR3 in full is CASRKATPYEQYF. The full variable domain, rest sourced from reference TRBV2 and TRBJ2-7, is EPEVTQTPSHQVTQMGQEVILRCVPISNHLYFYWYRQILGQKVEFLVSFYNNEISEKSEIFDDQFSVERPDGSNFTLKIRSTKLEDSAMYFCASRKATPYEQYFGPGTRLTVT.

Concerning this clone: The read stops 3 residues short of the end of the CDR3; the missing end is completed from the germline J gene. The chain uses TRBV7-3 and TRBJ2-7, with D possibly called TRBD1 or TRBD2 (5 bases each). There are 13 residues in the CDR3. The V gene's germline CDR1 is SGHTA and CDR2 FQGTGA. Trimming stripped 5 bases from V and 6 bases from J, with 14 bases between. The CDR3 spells CASSPQPGSEQYF. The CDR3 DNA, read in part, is TGTGCCAGCAGCCCACAGCCAGGGAGCGAG. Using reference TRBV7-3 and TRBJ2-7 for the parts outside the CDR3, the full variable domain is GAGVSQTPSNKVTEKGKYVELRCDPISGHTALYWYRQSLGQGPEFLIYFQGTGAADDSGLPNDRFFAVRPEGSVSTLKIQRTERGDSAVYLCASSPQPGSEQYFGPGTRLTVT.

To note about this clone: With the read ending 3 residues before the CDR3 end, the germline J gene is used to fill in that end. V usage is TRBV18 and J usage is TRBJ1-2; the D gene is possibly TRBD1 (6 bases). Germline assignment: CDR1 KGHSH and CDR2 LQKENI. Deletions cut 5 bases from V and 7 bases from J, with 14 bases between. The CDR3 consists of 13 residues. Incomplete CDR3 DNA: TGTGCCAGCTCAACACAGGGCTCCTTTGGC. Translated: CASSTQGSFG. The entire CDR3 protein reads CASSTQGSFGYTF.

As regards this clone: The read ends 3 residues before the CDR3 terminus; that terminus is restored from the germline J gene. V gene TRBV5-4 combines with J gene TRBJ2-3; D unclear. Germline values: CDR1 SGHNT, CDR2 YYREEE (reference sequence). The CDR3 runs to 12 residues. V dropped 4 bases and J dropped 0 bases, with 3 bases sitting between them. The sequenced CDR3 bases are TGTGCCAGCAGCCTTAGCACAGATACG. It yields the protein CASSLSTDT. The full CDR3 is CASSLSTDTQYF.

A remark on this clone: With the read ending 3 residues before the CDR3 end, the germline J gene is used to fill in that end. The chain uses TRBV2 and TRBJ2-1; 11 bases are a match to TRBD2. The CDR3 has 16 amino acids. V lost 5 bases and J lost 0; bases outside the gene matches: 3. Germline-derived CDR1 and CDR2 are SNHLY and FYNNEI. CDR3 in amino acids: CASSPTSGGSYNEQFF. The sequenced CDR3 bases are TGTGCCAGCAGTCCAACTAGCGGGGGCTCCTACAATGAG.

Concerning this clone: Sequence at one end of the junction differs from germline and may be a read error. The CDR3 here is CASRLAGDNSPLHF. The covered CDR3 bases are TGCGCCAGCAGGTTGGCAGGTGATAATTCACCC. The J gene is TRBJ1-6, the V gene TRBV5-1; D gene uncertain. From the germline J gene comes the end of the CDR3, since the read stops 3 residues before it. The CDR3 contains 14 residues. Germline CDR1 is SGHRS and CDR2 is YFSETQ.

Partial CDR3 DNA: TGTGCCAGTAGTATATCTGGGACAGGGGCGTCCTATGGC. As protein: CASSISGTGASYG. From start to end, the CDR3 is CASSISGTGASYGYTF. This chain uses TRBV19 with TRBJ1-2; TRBD1 matches at 10 bases. Read sequence stops 3 residues before the CDR3 end, and the germline J gene provides the missing end. Germline trimming cut 2 bases from V and 4 bases from J; bases unmatched to any gene: 7. The CDR3 runs to 16 residues. The V gene's germline CDR1 is LNHDA and CDR2 SQIVND (reference sequence).

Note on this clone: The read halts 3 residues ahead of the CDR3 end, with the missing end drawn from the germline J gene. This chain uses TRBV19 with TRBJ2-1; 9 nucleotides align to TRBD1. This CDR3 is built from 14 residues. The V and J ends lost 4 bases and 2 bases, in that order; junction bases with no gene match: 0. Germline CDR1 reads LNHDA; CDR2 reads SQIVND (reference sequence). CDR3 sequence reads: CASSRQGAYNEQFF. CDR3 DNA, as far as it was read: TGTGCCAGTAGTAGACAGGGGGCCTACAATGAG.

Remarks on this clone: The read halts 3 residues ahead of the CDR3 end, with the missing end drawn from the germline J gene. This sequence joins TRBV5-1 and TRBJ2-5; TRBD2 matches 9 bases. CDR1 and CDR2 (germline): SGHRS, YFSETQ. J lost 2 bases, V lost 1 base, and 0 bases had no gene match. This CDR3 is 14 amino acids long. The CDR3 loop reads CASSLSGGQETQYF. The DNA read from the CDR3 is TGCGCCAGCAGCTTGAGCGGGGGGCAAGAGACC. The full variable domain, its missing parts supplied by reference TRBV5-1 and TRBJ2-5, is KAGVTQTPRYLIKTRGQQVTLSCSPISGHRSVSWYQQTPGQGLQFLFEYFSETQRNKGNFPGRFSGRQFSNSRSEMNVSTLELGDSALYLCASSLSGGQETQYFGPGTRLLVL.

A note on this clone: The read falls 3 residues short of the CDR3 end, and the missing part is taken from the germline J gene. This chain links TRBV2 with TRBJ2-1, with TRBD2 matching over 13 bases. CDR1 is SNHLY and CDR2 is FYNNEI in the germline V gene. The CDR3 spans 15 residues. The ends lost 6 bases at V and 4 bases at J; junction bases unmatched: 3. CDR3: CASRGLAGLYNEQFF. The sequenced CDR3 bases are TGTGCCAGCAGGGGACTAGCGGGGTTATACAATGAG.

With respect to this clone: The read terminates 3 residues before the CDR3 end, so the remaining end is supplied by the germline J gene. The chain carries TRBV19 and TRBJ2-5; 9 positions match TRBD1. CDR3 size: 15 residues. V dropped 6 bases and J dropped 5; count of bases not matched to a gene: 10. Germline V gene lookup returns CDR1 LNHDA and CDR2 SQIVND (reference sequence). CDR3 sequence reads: CASSILTTGGETQYF. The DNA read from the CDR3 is TGTGCCAGTAGCATACTTACGACAGGGGGGGAGACC.

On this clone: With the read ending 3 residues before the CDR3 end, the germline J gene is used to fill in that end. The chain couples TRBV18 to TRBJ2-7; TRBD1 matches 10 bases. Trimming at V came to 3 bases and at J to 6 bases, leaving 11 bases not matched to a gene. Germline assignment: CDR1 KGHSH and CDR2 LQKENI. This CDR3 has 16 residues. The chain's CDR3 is CASSPGAGQGTSEQYF. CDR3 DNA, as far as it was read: TGTGCCAGCTCACCGGGGGCGGGACAGGGGACCAGCGAG.

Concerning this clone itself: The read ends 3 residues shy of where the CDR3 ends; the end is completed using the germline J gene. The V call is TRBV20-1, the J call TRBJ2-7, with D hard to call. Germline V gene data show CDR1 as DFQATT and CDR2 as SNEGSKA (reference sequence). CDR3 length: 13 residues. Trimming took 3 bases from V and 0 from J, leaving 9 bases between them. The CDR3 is CSARRRSSYEQYF. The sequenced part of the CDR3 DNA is TGCAGTGCTAGGCGGCGGAGCTCCTACGAG.

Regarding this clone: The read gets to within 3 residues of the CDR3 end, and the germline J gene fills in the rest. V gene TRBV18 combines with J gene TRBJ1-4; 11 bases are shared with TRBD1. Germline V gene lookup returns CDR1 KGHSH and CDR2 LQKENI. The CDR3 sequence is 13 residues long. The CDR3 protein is CASSPKGQGELFF. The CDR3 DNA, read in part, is TGTGCCAGCTCACCTAAGGGACAGGGGGAA.

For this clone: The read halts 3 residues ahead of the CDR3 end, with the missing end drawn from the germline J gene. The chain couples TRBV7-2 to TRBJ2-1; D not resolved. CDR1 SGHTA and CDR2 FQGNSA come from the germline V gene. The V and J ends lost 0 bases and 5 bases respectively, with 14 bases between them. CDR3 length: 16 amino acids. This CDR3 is CASSLAARPINNEQFF. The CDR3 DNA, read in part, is TGTGCCAGCAGCTTAGCGGCTCGCCCCATAAACAATGAG.